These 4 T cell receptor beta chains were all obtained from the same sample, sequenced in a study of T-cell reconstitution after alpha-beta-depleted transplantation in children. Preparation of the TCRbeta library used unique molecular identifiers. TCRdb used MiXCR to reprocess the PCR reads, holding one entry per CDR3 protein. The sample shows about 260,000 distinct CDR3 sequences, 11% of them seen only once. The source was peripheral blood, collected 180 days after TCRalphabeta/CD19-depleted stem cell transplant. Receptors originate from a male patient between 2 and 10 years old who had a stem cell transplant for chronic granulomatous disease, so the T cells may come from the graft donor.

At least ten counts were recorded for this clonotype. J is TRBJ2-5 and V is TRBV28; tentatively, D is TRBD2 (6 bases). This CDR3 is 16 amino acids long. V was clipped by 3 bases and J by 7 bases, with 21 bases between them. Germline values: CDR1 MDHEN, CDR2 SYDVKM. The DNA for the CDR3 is TGTGCCAGCAGTTTCCTCGGGACTCGGAAGAGAGGGACCCAGTACTTC. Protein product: CASSFLGTRKRGTQYF.

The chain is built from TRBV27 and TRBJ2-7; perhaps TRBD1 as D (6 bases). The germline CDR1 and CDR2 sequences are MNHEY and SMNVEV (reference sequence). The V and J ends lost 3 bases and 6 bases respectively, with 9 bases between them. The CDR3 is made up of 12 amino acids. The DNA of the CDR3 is TGTGCCAGCAGTTTTTTAGGGGGCGAGCAGTACTTC. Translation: CASSFLGGEQYF.

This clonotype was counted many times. CDR3 sequence reads: CASSPGTGSSYGYTF. In DNA form, the CDR3 reads TGTGCCAGCAGCCCCGGGACAGGGTCCTCCTATGGCTACACCTTC. The chain recombines TRBV3-1 with TRBJ1-2, with TRBD1 matching over 9 bases. J gave up 4 bases and V 4 bases, and 7 bases lay outside the gene matches. The CDR3 contains 15 residues. Germline V CDR1 and CDR2: LGHDT, YNNKEL (reference sequence).

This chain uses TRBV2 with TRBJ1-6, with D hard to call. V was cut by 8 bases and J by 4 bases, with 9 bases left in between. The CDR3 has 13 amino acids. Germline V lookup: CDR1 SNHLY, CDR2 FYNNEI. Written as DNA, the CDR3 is TGTGCCAGCTTGGACGGGTATAATTCACCCCTCCACTTT. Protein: CASLDGYNSPLHF.